In its sample, the clone carrying this T cell receptor beta chain was seen once. This specimen comes from a study of control samples from healthy donors and cancer patients. TCRdb keeps only in-frame clones here, not all; method: immunoSEQ multiplex PCR. The table includes tens of thousands of clones, 70% to 90% detected once. Germline CDR1 SGHNT, CDR2 YYREEE (reference sequence). The length of the CDR3 is 15 residues. Trimming took 4 bases from V and 1 from J; bases not matched to a gene: 5. The specimen sequenced was blood. This receptor was obtained from a woman aged 55 to 70 in good health. The chain combines TRBV5-4 with TRBJ2-5, with 9 positions matching TRBD1. CDR3 sequence: CASSPDRGIQETQYF. The CDR3 coding sequence is TGTGCCAGCAGCCCGGACAGGGGTATCCAAGAGACCCAGTACTTC.